The T cell receptor (beta chain) under discussion was sequenced for a study of CD8 T cells in Susac syndrome. TCR beta sequencing was performed on blood CD8+ and CD4+ T cells. Treatment-naive patients with stable or active relapsing-remitting disease served as multiple sclerosis controls. Negative isolation yielded CD4+ and CD8+ T cells, and FACS enriched TEMRA cells. This clonotype was picked up a small number of times. Roughly 0.45 to 1 ug RNA was reverse transcribed with random hexamers. With immunoSEQ multiplex PCR, TCR beta CDR3 was amplified across 54 Vbeta and 13 Jbeta. TCRdb reprocessed the immunoSEQ multiplex PCR reads via MiXCR and lists one record per CDR3 protein. The sample lists about 130,000 distinct CDR3 sequences; approximately 94% were seen once. Trimming shortened V by 4 bases and J by 2 bases, and 11 bases separated the two germline ends. The germline V gene has CDR1 MNHEY and CDR2 SVGEGT. The CDR3 spans 14 residues.

The chain uses TRBV6-2 or TRBV6-3 and TRBJ1-1; D is undetermined. This receptor was identified in a human donor with multiple sclerosis. Sequences were obtained from CD4+ T cells from PBMCs. The CDR3 DNA reads TGTGCCAGCAGTTTGAAGGGAGGAAACACTGAAGCTTTCTTT. This gives the protein CASSLKGGNTEAFF.